This entry concerns a single T cell receptor (beta chain). Its antigen is currently unknown. Some clones are missing from TCRdb's copy, which holds only in-frame ones; the method was immunoSEQ multiplex PCR. The table lists 150,000 to 200,000 clones, 88% of them singletons. The length of the CDR3 is 13 residues. CDR1 KGHSH and CDR2 LQKENI come from the germline V gene. Trimming stripped 2 bases from V and 8 bases from J, with 12 bases between. The source of the sample is a study of cytotoxic CD8 clonotypes in ibrutinib-treated CLL. Study overall: Response sampling occurred after a median roughly 11 months of treatment (range 6 to 36). Findings and limits, study-wide: Patients showed higher baseline clonality than age-matched healthy donors, and it tracked circulating CD8+ T-cell counts. Clonality grew at ibrutinib response; at progression, it decreased back toward baseline. Clonotypes that were public were uncommon, and they contracted or stayed stable on treatment.

This sequence originates from a human donor with chronic lymphocytic leukemia. The chain employs TRBV18 and TRBJ1-2, with D possibly TRBD1 on 6 matching bases. The material was PBMCs, obtained at disease progression, from a patient treated with ibrutinib. CDR3 coding DNA: TGTGCCAGCTCACCAGCGGACAGTAGAGGCTACACCTTC. Amino acid sequence: CASSPADSRGYTF.